This TCR beta chain is from a study of blood T cell repertoires in COVID-19. For the study at large: Samples representing acute and convalescent COVID-19 were sourced from the United States, Italy and Spain. T cells, B-cell-depleted T cells, or PBMCs supplied cDNA or gDNA.

As processed by the authors: Scientists estimated how many nucleated cells there were by amplifying reference gene primers. This table comes from immunoSEQ multiplex PCR, and its TCRdb copy is limited to in-frame clones, with some not included. For V, J and clone size, that table is used; D and trimming come from the DNA. This sample yields around 15,000 clones, of which approximately 83% are seen a single time; about a third belongs to the top ten. J gave up 2 bases and V 6 bases, and 12 bases lay outside the gene matches. This CDR3 is 17 amino acids long. Germline CDR1 is PRHDT and CDR2 is FYEKMQ (reference sequence).

Sequenced sample: peripheral blood. This chain uses TRBV13 with TRBJ2-3, with 9 bases that match TRBD2. The receptor comes from a man between 65 and 85 years old in a cohort sampled during active COVID-19. CDR3 nucleotide sequence: TGTGCCAGCAGGCCCGAGCGGGAGGTGCCGTTCACAGATACGCAGTATTTT. Residues: CASRPEREVPFTDTQYF.